The clone carrying this TCR beta chain has a handful of counts. The antigen is not known. TCRdb recomputed calls from the 5' RACE reads with MiXCR, one row per CDR3 protein. The repertoire holds more than 1.5 million distinct CDR3 sequences, with about 31% as singletons. J was trimmed by 6 bases and V by 6 bases; bases with no gene match: 4. Per germline, CDR1 SGHRS and CDR2 YFSETQ. The CDR3 extends over 12 amino acids. This specimen belongs to a study of identical twins. General study points: The degree of excess twin sharing was weaker in beta out-of-frame sequences. Out-of-frame alpha sequences that twins shared showed excess low generation probability. Abundant beta clonotypes from cord blood bore fewer insertions; memory repertoires lacked this pattern. Models predicted too little out-of-frame TCR alpha sharing in monozygotic twins.

The TCR comes from a newborn girl in good health. The sequenced material came from cord blood. The chain links TRBV5-1 to TRBJ1-2; the match to TRBD1 covers 8 bases. In DNA form, the CDR3 reads TGCGCCAGCAACGCAGGGGGCGATGGCTACACCTTC. Protein product: CASNAGGDGYTF.